The clone carrying this T cell receptor beta chain came up a few times. Its antigen is undetermined. These data originate in a study of T-cell memory formation after mild COVID-19. Whole-study results and caveats: Of the contracting clones, CD4+ ones lay mainly in CM and EM, and CD8+ ones in EMRA.

CDR1 and CDR2 (germline): SEHNR, FQNEAQ (reference sequence). This CDR3 contains 14 residues. The V and J ends lost 6 bases and 1 base respectively, with 9 bases between them. Barcoded TCR alpha and TCR beta cDNA libraries with UMIs came from 5'RACE using constant-segment primers. MiXCR, applied by TCRdb to the 5' RACE reads, yields one record per CDR3 protein. This table holds approximately 560,000 distinct CDR3 sequences, around 16% found once. This chain connects TRBV7-9 to TRBJ2-2; D is possibly TRBD1 (5 bases). The specimen was PBMCs or a T cell subset sorted from them (not recorded which). The source is an adult woman who had mild COVID-19 (a few samples of this study predate the infection). Cell type and time point are not known. CDR3 DNA sequence: TGTGCCAGCAGAACCGACAGGAACACCGGGGAGCTGTTTTTT. This sequence encodes CASRTDRNTGELFF.